These 25 T cell receptor beta chains were sequenced from one sample in a study of blood T cell repertoires in COVID-19 (TCRdb year 2020). Preparation of the library involved the immunoSEQ multiplex PCR assay. TCRdb mirrors the immuneACCESS table, restricted to in-frame sequences. Some clones are absent from its copies; in checked studies, under half trace to an unresolved V gene, and the reason for the others is unknown. The sample table lists 150,000 to 170,000 clones, under 95% of them with a count of one. Jointly, the top ten make up 0.55% of the sample. Sequencing was done on a sample of peripheral blood. These TCRs come from a man aged 45-60 years with acute or convalescent COVID-19.

This sequence joins TRBV7-2 and TRBJ1-4; no clear D gene. Germline V gives CDR1 SGHTA, CDR2 FQGNSA. Trimming removed 1 base at V and 10 bases at J, with 10 bases between. There are 13 residues in the CDR3. The CDR3 spells CASSLGREGKLFF. Written as DNA, the CDR3 is TGTGCCAGCAGCTTAGGGCGCGAGGGAAAACTGTTTTTT.

This chain connects TRBV19 to TRBJ2-3; 8 bases line up with TRBD2. V lost 7 bases, J lost 4 bases, and 10 bases stayed unmatched. The CDR3 is made up of 15 amino acids. Germline V gene lookup returns CDR1 LNHDA and CDR2 SQIVND (reference sequence). This CDR3 reads CASTKSGSLADTQYF. CDR3 bases: TGTGCCAGTACCAAAAGCGGGAGTTTAGCAGATACGCAGTATTTT.

A single count supports this clone. The CDR3 sequence: CASSLYGTGEPLYNSPLHF. DNA of the CDR3: TGTGCCAGCAGCTTATATGGGACAGGGGAACCCCTTTATAATTCACCCCTCCACTTT. The chain joins TRBV11-2 to TRBJ1-6; 10 bases align to TRBD1. V gave up 2 bases and J gave up 4 bases; unmatched junction bases: 11. The CDR3 is made up of 19 amino acids. Germline V lookup: CDR1 SGHAT, CDR2 FQNNGV.

In the case of this clone: The germline gene is not matched at one end of the junction; a read error may be the cause. This chain uses TRBV7-7 with TRBJ2-3; 8 positions match TRBD2. The germline CDR1 and CDR2 sequences are SSHAT and FNYEAQ (reference sequence). This CDR3 has 14 amino acids. CDR3 sequence (DNA): TGTGCTAGCAGCTTAGGAGCGGGGGCAGATACGCAGTATTTT. It specifies CASSLGAGADTQYF.

Here the CDR3 reads CASSPSLRARDYGYTF. Here the CDR3 DNA reads TGTGCCAGCAGCCCTAGCTTGAGGGCGCGCGACTATGGCTACACCTTC. The chain recombines TRBV7-2 with TRBJ1-2; D unresolved. V was cut by 5 bases and J by 3 bases, with 19 bases left in between. CDR1 and CDR2 from the germline V gene are SGHTA and FQGNSA. The CDR3 contains 16 residues.

The rearrangement links TRBV6-6 to TRBJ2-2, with 14 bases fitting TRBD2. The CDR3 consists of 15 residues. Germline lookup yields CDR1 MNHNY and CDR2 SVGAGI (reference sequence). Germline trimming cut 6 bases from V and 6 bases from J; bases unmatched to any gene: 3. The CDR3 bases are TGTGCCAGCAGCATGACTAGCGGGGGGGCCGGGGAGCTGTTTTTT. Amino acids: CASSMTSGGAGELFF.

Comment on this clone: Other DNA sequences within the sample encode an identical CDR3. This chain links TRBV28 with TRBJ1-1, with TRBD1 matching over 10 bases. CDR1 and CDR2 from the germline V gene are MDHEN and SYDVKM. The CDR3 totals 14 residues. V was pared by 5 bases and J by 5 bases, with 5 bases of the junction left unmatched. This CDR3 reads CASSGTGVRTEAFF. The CDR3 region has the DNA TGTGCCAGCAGTGGGACAGGGGTGAGGACTGAAGCTTTCTTT.

This chain joins TRBV25-1 and TRBJ2-7; D is unresolved. V was pared by 5 bases and J by 4 bases, with 6 bases between. From germline, CDR1 is MGHDK and CDR2 SYGVNS. The CDR3 totals 11 residues. CDR3 DNA: TGTGCCAGCAGTCGAGGTTACGAGCAGTACTTC. Translated, it gives CASSRGYEQYF.

V gene TRBV7-2 combines with J gene TRBJ2-7, with 9 bases that match TRBD2. The CDR3 length is 16 residues. CDR1 SGHTA and CDR2 FQGNSA come from the germline V gene. V shed 0 bases and J 0 bases; nucleotides not matched to a gene: 3. CDR3 region: CASSLASSGVSYEQYF. The CDR3 region has the DNA TGTGCCAGCAGCTTAGCATCTAGCGGGGTCTCCTACGAGCAGTACTTC.

This chain joins TRBV5-6 and TRBJ1-2, with 7 positions matching TRBD1. The germline V gene has CDR1 SGHDT and CDR2 YYEEEE. V shed 0 bases and J 3 bases; nucleotides not matched to a gene: 8. The CDR3 sequence is 16 residues long. The CDR3 nucleotides read TGTGCCAGCAGCTTGGCAGGACAGGATTTAGACTATGGCTACACCTTC. This encodes CASSLAGQDLDYGYTF. Filled out from reference TRBV5-6 and TRBJ1-2, the complete variable domain reads DAGVTQSPTHLIKTRGQQVTLRCSPKSGHDTVSWYQQALGQGPQFIFQYYEEEERQRGNFPDRFSGHQFPNYSSELNVNALLLGDSALYLCASSLAGQDLDYGYTFGSGTRLTVV.

V is TRBV2 and J is TRBJ2-3, with a possible D match to TRBD2 (6 bases). Germline CDR1 SNHLY, CDR2 FYNNEI. The CDR3 sequence is 14 residues long. Trimming took 11 bases from V and 5 from J, leaving 20 bases between them. This CDR3 is CAGRDSETGDTQYF. CDR3 sequence (DNA): TGTGCCGGACGGGACTCCGAAACTGGAGATACGCAGTATTTT.

The rearrangement links TRBV6-2 or TRBV6-3 to TRBJ1-5; tentatively, D is TRBD1 (6 bases). This CDR3 region has 14 residues. Trimming pared 4 bases from V and 7 bases from J, leaving 14 bases between. Germline V gene lookup returns CDR1 MNHEY and CDR2 SVGEGT. CDR3 nucleotides: TGTGCCAGCAGTTCAAGACAGGCCGGCCAGCCCCAGCATTTT. Translated, it gives CASSSRQAGQPQHF.

The rearrangement uses TRBV7-2 and TRBJ2-5; D perhaps matches TRBD2 (6 bases). The V and J ends lost 5 bases and 5 bases respectively, with 18 bases between them. Germline V gene sequence: CDR1 SGHTA, CDR2 FQGNSA. The CDR3 extends over 15 amino acids. The CDR3 DNA sequence: TGTGCCAGCAGCCCACCGGGAGTAGGGTTGGAGACCCAGTACTTC. Translated: CASSPPGVGLETQYF. Together with reference TRBV7-2 and TRBJ2-5, the CDR3 gives the full variable domain: GAGVSQSPSNKVTEKGKDVELRCDPISGHTALYWYRQSLGQGLEFLIYFQGNSAPDKSGLPSDRFSAERTGGSVSTLTIQRTQQEDSAVYLCASSPPGVGLETQYFGPGTRLLVL.

The chain recombines TRBV28 with TRBJ1-1; unclear D gene. CDR1 and CDR2 from the germline V gene are MDHEN and SYDVKM. V lost 7 bases, J lost 1 base, and 10 bases lay in between. CDR3 length: 13 amino acids. CDR3 amino acids: CASKLAWNTEAFF. Written as DNA, the CDR3 is TGTGCCAGCAAACTTGCGTGGAACACTGAAGCTTTCTTT.

The V gene is TRBV6-5, the J gene TRBJ1-2; possibly TRBD1 for D (5 bases). CDR1 and CDR2 from the germline V gene are MNHEY and SVGAGI. Trimming took 5 bases from V and 6 from J, leaving 13 bases between them. CDR3 length: 13 amino acids. CDR3 nucleotide sequence: TGTGCCAGCAGTCCAACTAAAGGGGATGGCTACACCTTC. This translates into CASSPTKGDGYTF.

The chain employs TRBV5-1 and TRBJ1-4, with 7 bases matching TRBD1. The CDR3 extends over 14 amino acids. V lost 4 bases to trimming and J lost 5 bases; unmatched junction nucleotides: 5. Germline V gene lookup returns CDR1 SGHRS and CDR2 YFSETQ. The CDR3 here is CASSGGQSNEKLFF. CDR3 nucleotides: TGCGCCAGCAGCGGGGGACAGTCAAATGAAAAACTGTTTTTT.

V is TRBV7-2 and J is TRBJ2-3; D unresolved. Germline loops: CDR1 SGHTA, CDR2 FQGNSA. The CDR3 loop spans 14 amino acids. The V end was cut by 1 base, the J end by 2 bases, with 7 bases between. CDR3: CASSLDVSTDTQYF. CDR3 in DNA: TGTGCCAGCAGCTTAGATGTCTCCACAGATACGCAGTATTTT.

This chain connects TRBV10-3 to TRBJ1-1, with D perhaps matching TRBD1 (5 bases). The CDR3 length is 13 residues. Looked up from germline, CDR1 is ENHRY and CDR2 is SYGVKD. V was shortened by 5 bases and J by 5 bases, with 12 bases between the two germline ends. The CDR3 DNA is TGTGCCATCAGTTGGGGGGAGGGGACTGAAGCTTTCTTT. It specifies CAISWGEGTEAFF.

A single count supports this clone. The genes are TRBV30 and TRBJ1-2, with D hard to call. CDR3 length: 13 amino acids. Trimming shortened V by 3 bases and J by 0 bases, and 8 bases separated the two germline ends. Germline-derived CDR1 and CDR2 are GTSNPN and SVGIG (reference sequence). CDR3 in DNA: TGTGCCTGGAGCGATCTAGCTAACTATGGCTACACCTTC. It is translated as CAWSDLANYGYTF.

The CDR3 nucleotides read TGTGCCAGCAGGAATAACAGGGAGAACACTGAAGCTTTCTTT. It is translated as CASRNNRENTEAFF. The V gene is TRBV6-5, the J gene TRBJ1-1; TRBD1 might be the D (6 bases). CDR1 is MNHEY and CDR2 is SVGAGI in the germline V gene. The CDR3 is made up of 14 amino acids. With 6 bases removed from V and 1 base from J, the gap between germline ends came to 12 bases.

This chain links TRBV2 with TRBJ2-1, with 7 bases aligning to TRBD1. Germline V gene data show CDR1 as SNHLY and CDR2 as FYNNEI. The CDR3 has 18 amino acids. The junction had 14 bases not matched to a gene; V was cut back by 6 bases and J by 0 bases. The CDR3 DNA reads as TGTGCCAGCAGCCCTCCCGAGGACAGGCAAAGCTCCTACAATGAGCAGTTCTTC. Protein: CASSPPEDRQSSYNEQFF.

The chain has TRBV7-3 and TRBJ2-2, with a possible D match to TRBD1 (6 bases). From germline, CDR1 is SGHTA and CDR2 FQGTGA. The CDR3 runs to 14 residues. V was clipped by 4 bases and J by 6 bases, with 12 bases between them. CDR3 coding DNA: TGTGCCAGCAGCTCCCAGGGGAATTCCGGGGAGCTGTTTTTT. It codes for CASSSQGNSGELFF.

Ten or more counts support this clone. The chain is built from TRBV7-9 and TRBJ2-3; 12 positions match TRBD2. This CDR3 has 18 amino acids. Germline V lookup: CDR1 SEHNR, CDR2 FQNEAQ (reference sequence). The V segment lost 1 base and the J segment 0 bases; nucleotides outside the gene matches: 5. In nucleotides, the CDR3 is TGTGCCAGCAGCTTAGGACTAGCGGGGGTTTCTAGCACAGATACGCAGTATTTT. Translated: CASSLGLAGVSSTDTQYF. Supplemented by reference TRBV7-9 and TRBJ2-3, the full variable domain reads DTGVSQNPRHKITKRGQNVTFRCDPISEHNRLYWYRQTLGQGPEFLTYFQNEAQLEKSRLLSDRFSAERPKGSFSTLEIQRTEQGDSAMYLCASSLGLAGVSSTDTQYFGPGTRLTVL.

The chain recombines TRBV28 with TRBJ1-1, with TRBD1 identical over 11 bases. V was clipped by 5 bases and J by 3 bases; unmatched bases: 5. Germline V gene sequence: CDR1 MDHEN, CDR2 SYDVKM. The CDR3 totals 15 residues. CDR3 sequence (DNA): TGTGCCAGCAGTCCTCCGGACAGGGGGCACACTGAAGCTTTCTTT. It translates to CASSPPDRGHTEAFF.

CDR3 DNA sequence: TGTGCCAGCAGTCCCCAGTATGAACTGCGGGGCAATCAGCCCCAGCATTTT. This translates into CASSPQYELRGNQPQHF. The gene calls are TRBV27 and TRBJ1-5; no definite D call. The ends were cut back, 5 bases at V and 2 bases at J, with 19 bases in the middle. This CDR3 is 17 amino acids long. Germline V CDR1 and CDR2: MNHEY, SMNVEV (reference sequence).